This TCR beta chain was found in a study of CD8+ T cells in alopecia areata. Sorting of PBMCs yielded the CD4+ and CD8+ T cells. Extracted RNA was reverse transcribed, and the resulting cDNA served as sequencing template. Sequencing was performed with immunoSEQ multiplex PCR; in TCRdb, only in-frame clones are kept and a portion is missing. The sample has about 150,000 clones, roughly 58% seen once. CDR1 and CDR2 from the germline V gene are SGDLS and YYNGEE. This CDR3 has 13 amino acids. Trimming pared 6 bases from V and 9 bases from J, leaving 16 bases between. The sequencing sample was made of CD8+ T cells sorted from blood. V usage is TRBV9 and J usage is TRBJ2-1; D is perhaps TRBD1 or TRBD2 (5 bases each). The receptor's source is a human donor in good health. Here the CDR3 DNA reads TGTGCCAGCACTAGTGGGGCAGGAGGTGAGCAGTTCTTC. Residues: CASTSGAGGEQFF.